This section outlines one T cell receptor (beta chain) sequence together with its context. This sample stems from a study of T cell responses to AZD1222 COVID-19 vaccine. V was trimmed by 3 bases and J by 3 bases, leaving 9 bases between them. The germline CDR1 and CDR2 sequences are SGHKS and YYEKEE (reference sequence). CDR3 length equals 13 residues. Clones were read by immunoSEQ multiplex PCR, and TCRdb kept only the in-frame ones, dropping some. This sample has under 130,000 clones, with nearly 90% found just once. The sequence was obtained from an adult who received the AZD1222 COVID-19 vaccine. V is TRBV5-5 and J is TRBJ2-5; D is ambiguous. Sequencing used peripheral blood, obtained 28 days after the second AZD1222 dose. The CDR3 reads CASSSGPEETQYF. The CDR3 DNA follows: TGTGCCAGCAGCTCGGGCCCAGAAGAGACCCAGTACTTC.